This T cell receptor (beta chain) was recorded in a study of cytomegalovirus exposure and HLA in healthy donors. For the study at large: In terms of ancestry, the Caucasian-associated cluster contained roughly 80% of the approximately 420 genotyped donors.

V lost 6 bases to trimming and J lost 5 bases, with 10 bases between them. In germline, CDR1 is SNHLY, CDR2 FYNNEI. There are 12 residues in the CDR3. As to this clone: The antigen is undetermined.

Researchers ran the PCR with 60 Vbeta and 13 Jbeta primers. The table came from immunoSEQ multiplex PCR; TCRdb's copy has only in-frame clones and leaves some out. The sample carries around 120,000 clones, roughly three quarters recorded once. Study results and limitations: High sensitivity and specificity were reportedly achieved when the classifier diagnosed cytomegalovirus status. Earlier results showed most TCR beta V segments being productive about 87% or about 30% of the time. Looking again later, the authors saw that most CMV-associated TCR beta chains seemed HLA-restricted.

The TCR was taken from a man over 45 in good health and CMV-seropositive. Sequenced: PBMCs. V gene TRBV2 combines with J gene TRBJ1-1; possibly TRBD1 for D (5 bases). The CDR3 DNA is TGTGCCAGCAGGGGGGGGAGGACTGAAGCTTTCTTT. Translating it yields CASRGGRTEAFF.